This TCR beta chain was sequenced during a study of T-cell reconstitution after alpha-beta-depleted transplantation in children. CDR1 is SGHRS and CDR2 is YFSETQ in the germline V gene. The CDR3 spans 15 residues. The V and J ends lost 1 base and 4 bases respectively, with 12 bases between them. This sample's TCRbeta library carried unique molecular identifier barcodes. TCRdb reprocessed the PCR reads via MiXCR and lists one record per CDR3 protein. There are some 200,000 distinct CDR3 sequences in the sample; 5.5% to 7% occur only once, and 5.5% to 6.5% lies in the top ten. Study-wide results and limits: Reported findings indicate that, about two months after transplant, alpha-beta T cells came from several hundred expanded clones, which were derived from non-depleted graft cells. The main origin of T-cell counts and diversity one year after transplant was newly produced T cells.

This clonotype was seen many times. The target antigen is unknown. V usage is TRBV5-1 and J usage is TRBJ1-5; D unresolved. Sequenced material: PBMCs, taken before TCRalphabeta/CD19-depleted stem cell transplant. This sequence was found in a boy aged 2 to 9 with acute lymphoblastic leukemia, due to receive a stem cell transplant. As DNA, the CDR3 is TGCGCCAGCAGCTTGACCGGGGAATGGAATCAGCCCCAGCATTTT. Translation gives CASSLTGEWNQPQHF.